What follows are 24 T cell receptor beta chains derived from one specimen sequenced in a study of memory CD4+ T cells and cytomegalovirus serostatus. Single viable CD3+CD4+CD8-CD45RO+ cells were sorted as the memory CD4+ T cells. Produced via immunoSEQ multiplex PCR; TCRdb's table is partial and in-frame only. In the table there are about 62,000 clones, 75% to 80% of which are singletons. Sequences were obtained from memory CD4+ T cells from blood. The receptors stem from an adult in good health and CMV-seropositive.

The chain couples TRBV28 to TRBJ1-2, with 8 bases identical to TRBD1. Germline V CDR1 and CDR2: MDHEN, SYDVKM. The CDR3 has 12 amino acids. After removal of 6 bases from V and 7 bases from J, the junction contained 4 bases not matched to a gene. CDR3: CASRQGAGGYTF. DNA for the CDR3: TGTGCCAGCAGGCAGGGGGCAGGTGGCTACACCTTC.

This chain uses TRBV7-2 with TRBJ2-5; D perhaps matches TRBD2 (5 bases). V was clipped by 7 bases and J by 5 bases, with 17 bases between them. This CDR3 has 14 amino acids. Germline CDR1 reads SGHTA; CDR2 reads FQGNSA. For the CDR3, the DNA is TGTGCCAGCAAAGTTGGCGGGCAACAGGAGACCCAGTACTTC. Translation gives CASKVGGQQETQYF.

The sample holds a few counts of this clone. CDR3 sequence (DNA): TGTGCCAGCAGCAAAGGCACGGGACAGGGGTTCTCCTACGAGCAGTACTTC. It specifies CASSKGTGQGFSYEQYF. The chain combines TRBV21-1 with TRBJ2-7; TRBD1 reflects the table's D call only, with no check against the DNA. TRBV21-1 is described as a pseudogene. The CDR3 runs 17 residues.

V gene TRBV5-1 combines with J gene TRBJ2-5; tentatively, D is TRBD1 (5 bases). The germline V gene encodes CDR1 SGHRS and CDR2 YFSETQ. The V end was cut by 0 bases, the J end by 3 bases, with 9 bases between. There are 14 residues in the CDR3. The CDR3 DNA follows: TGCGCCAGCAGCTTGGGAACAGGAAAAGAGACCCAGTACTTC. It yields the protein CASSLGTGKETQYF.

The genes are TRBV28 and TRBJ1-1; 10 nucleotides align to TRBD1. CDR3 size: 16 residues. Germline lookup yields CDR1 MDHEN and CDR2 SYDVKM. V gave up 6 bases and J gave up 3 bases; unmatched junction bases: 10. The CDR3 nucleotides are TGTGCCAGCAGGACAGGGGGCGCGAGATGGGACACTGAAGCTTTCTTT. This gives the protein CASRTGGARWDTEAFF.

The rearrangement joins TRBV11-2 to TRBJ1-3; D remains unclear. The CDR3 sequence is 13 residues long. Trimming removed 4 bases from V and 4 bases from J, with 8 bases in between. From germline, CDR1 is SGHAT and CDR2 FQNNGV. The CDR3 nucleotides read TGTGCCAGCAGCTCAACGCACGGAAACACCATATATTTT. Its protein product is CASSSTHGNTIYF.

This chain uses TRBV28 with TRBJ2-1; TRBD2 aligns across 14 bases. V was pared by 10 bases and J by 10 bases, with 15 bases of the junction left unmatched. Looked up from germline, CDR1 is MDHEN and CDR2 is SYDVKM. This CDR3 is built from 16 residues. As DNA, the CDR3 is TGTGCCACCGAAACCAAGACTAGCGGGAGGGCGGGCGAGCAGTTCTTC. It codes for CATETKTSGRAGEQFF.

The chain links TRBV19 to TRBJ2-1, with 8 nucleotides matching TRBD2. With V trimmed by 4 bases and J by 9 bases, 8 bases remained unmatched. This CDR3 has 14 residues. Germline V gene data show CDR1 as LNHDA and CDR2 as SQIVND (reference sequence). The CDR3 DNA is TGTGCCAGTAGTACTCGGGGGGGCCCTACTGAGCAGTTCTTC. Protein product: CASSTRGGPTEQFF.

The genes are TRBV7-2 and TRBJ1-4; possible D gene TRBD1, 5 bases. Germline CDR1 reads SGHTA; CDR2 reads FQGNSA. V was clipped by 5 bases and J by 6 bases, with 16 bases between them. This CDR3 is built from 15 residues. The CDR3 DNA follows: TGTGCCAGCAGCCCAGTCGGGGCGGCGTATGAAAAACTGTTTTTT. Encoded protein: CASSPVGAAYEKLFF.

The chain links TRBV28 to TRBJ2-6; perhaps TRBD1 as D (6 bases). V lost 2 bases and J 14 bases, leaving 25 bases between the germline ends. CDR3 size: 17 residues. From germline, CDR1 is MDHEN and CDR2 SYDVKM. The CDR3 reads CASSLKGRGIRSALLTF. CDR3 bases: TGTGCCAGCAGTTTAAAGGGCAGGGGTATCCGCTCTGCCCTCCTGACTTTC.

The genes are TRBV5-6 and TRBJ1-5; D might be TRBD1 (5 bases). The CDR3 covers 14 residues. Germline CDR1 and CDR2: SGHDT and YYEEEE. The V and J ends lost 3 bases and 0 bases respectively, with 7 bases between them. In nucleotides, the CDR3 is TGTGCCAGCAGCTGGGGGGATAGCAATCAGCCCCAGCATTTT. Its protein product is CASSWGDSNQPQHF.

The rearrangement links TRBV30 to TRBJ2-1; D may match TRBD1 or TRBD2 (5 bases each). Trimming took 2 bases from V and 6 from J, leaving 14 bases between them. CDR3 size: 14 residues. CDR1 is GTSNPN and CDR2 is SVGIG in the germline V gene (reference sequence). The chain's CDR3 is CAWSTGLDPNEQFF. The CDR3, as DNA: TGTGCCTGGAGTACGGGGCTCGACCCCAATGAGCAGTTCTTC.

The chain links TRBV7-6 to TRBJ2-7; D gene unclear. V lost 2 bases, J lost 2 bases, and 13 bases lay in between. Per germline, CDR1 SGHVS and CDR2 FNYEAQ. CDR3 length: 15 residues. CDR3 nucleotides: TGTGCCAGCAGCTTATATGGTGCAGGCACCTACGAGCAGTACTTC. It translates to CASSLYGAGTYEQYF.

This clone came up a few times. The chain recombines TRBV5-1 with TRBJ1-2, with D unresolved. Germline loops: CDR1 SGHRS, CDR2 YFSETQ. The CDR3 is 12 residues long. V was shortened by 2 bases and J by 6 bases, with 8 bases between the two germline ends. The CDR3 reads CASSFGGNGYTF. As DNA, the CDR3 is TGCGCCAGCAGCTTCGGCGGTAATGGCTACACCTTC.

The chain is built from TRBV7-8 and TRBJ1-5; TRBD1 aligns across 10 bases. The germline gives CDR1 SGHVS, CDR2 FQNEAQ. This CDR3 is built from 14 residues. The junction had 3 bases not matched to a gene; V was cut back by 4 bases and J by 6 bases. DNA for the CDR3: TGTGCCAGCAGCTCCGGGACAGGGGTTCAGCCCCAGCATTTT. It codes for CASSSGTGVQPQHF.

This chain links TRBV6-5 with TRBJ2-3; TRBD2 matches 8 bases. Germline values: CDR1 MNHEY, CDR2 SVGAGI. The V and J ends lost 6 bases and 7 bases, in that order; junction bases with no gene match: 9. The CDR3 length is 14 residues. CDR3: CASSSGTRGHTQYF. CDR3 coding DNA: TGTGCCAGCAGCTCCGGGACTAGAGGGCATACGCAGTATTTT.

The V and J genes are TRBV5-6 and TRBJ2-2, with 7 bases aligning to TRBD2. Per germline, CDR1 SGHDT and CDR2 YYEEEE. The trim removed 2 bases at V and 4 bases at J, leaving 8 bases unmatched. This CDR3 has 16 amino acids. For the CDR3, the DNA is TGTGCCAGCAGCTTATACGGGAGGTCCGCCACCGGGGAGCTGTTTTTT. Amino acids: CASSLYGRSATGELFF.

The chain employs TRBV28 and TRBJ2-5, with 8 bases lining up with TRBD1. The V gene's germline CDR1 is MDHEN and CDR2 SYDVKM. V shed 10 bases, J shed 2 bases, and the junction held 6 bases outside the gene matches. The CDR3 covers 13 residues. CDR3 DNA: TGTGCCACCTCGGGGACAGGTCAAGAGACCCAGTACTTC. Amino acid sequence: CATSGTGQETQYF.

The genes are TRBV2 and TRBJ2-7; D may be TRBD1 (5 bases). Germline lookup yields CDR1 SNHLY and CDR2 FYNNEI. V dropped 5 bases and J dropped 3 bases, with 17 bases sitting between them. CDR3 length equals 15 residues. CDR3 bases: TGTGCCAGCAGTAGGCCAAGGACATCTAGCTACGAGCAGTACTTC. Translating it yields CASSRPRTSSYEQYF.

This clone was counted only a few times. The chain is built from TRBV10-3 and TRBJ2-1; 9 positions match TRBD2. Trimming took 6 bases from V and 6 from J; bases not matched to a gene: 6. The CDR3 is 14 residues long. Germline CDR1 ENHRY, CDR2 SYGVKD. This CDR3 reads CAIRGREGPNEQFF. Here the CDR3 DNA reads TGTGCCATCAGGGGGCGGGAGGGCCCCAATGAGCAGTTCTTC.

This chain joins TRBV5-6 and TRBJ2-5; TRBD2 aligns across 12 bases. This CDR3 has 18 amino acids. V was pared by 1 base and J by 2 bases, with 9 bases of the junction left unmatched. Germline V CDR1 and CDR2: SGHDT, YYEEEE. DNA for the CDR3: TGTGCCAGCAGCTTGAAGCCTAGCGGGAGGGCTCAACAAGAGACCCAGTACTTC. It encodes CASSLKPSGRAQQETQYF. Full variable domain (remainder filled in from reference TRBV5-6 and TRBJ2-5): DAGVTQSPTHLIKTRGQQVTLRCSPKSGHDTVSWYQQALGQGPQFIFQYYEEEERQRGNFPDRFSGHQFPNYSSELNVNALLLGDSALYLCASSLKPSGRAQQETQYFGPGTRLLVL.

The chain is built from TRBV7-3 and TRBJ2-3, with D tentatively TRBD1 (5 bases). The CDR3 has 14 amino acids. The ends were cut back, 5 bases at V and 2 bases at J, with 11 bases in the middle. The V gene's germline CDR1 is SGHTA and CDR2 FQGTGA. CDR3: CASSPGHNTDTQYF. The CDR3 bases are TGTGCCAGCAGCCCAGGGCATAACACAGATACGCAGTATTTT.

Here the CDR3 DNA reads TGTGCCAGCAGCCACCCCGACAGATACACTGAAGCTTTCTTT. The encoded protein is CASSHPDRYTEAFF. The chain recombines TRBV4-2 with TRBJ1-1; tentative D call: TRBD1 (5 bases). Germline V gives CDR1 LGHNA, CDR2 YNFKEQ. Between the trimmed V and J ends, which lost 3 bases and 3 bases, there was a span of 11 bases. The CDR3 totals 14 residues.

The chain carries TRBV28 and TRBJ2-7; D is possibly TRBD1 or TRBD2 (5 bases each). CDR1 is MDHEN and CDR2 is SYDVKM in the germline V gene. This CDR3 contains 13 residues. The V gene lost 5 bases and the J gene lost 0 bases, with 8 bases spanning the gap. CDR3 nucleotide sequence: TGTGCCAGCAGTGGGACGACCTCCTACGAGCAGTACTTC. Translating gives CASSGTTSYEQYF.